A selection of T cell receptor beta chains follows, all from one sample in a study of blood T cell repertoires in COVID-19. Only in-frame clones appear in the TCRdb table, and some are missing; sequencing was by immunoSEQ multiplex PCR. The repertoire holds around 330,000 clones, with 75% to 90% as singletons. Specimen: PBMCs or T cells enriched from blood (not recorded which). These receptors all come from a woman aged 40 to 50 who had recovered from COVID-19. Each CDR3 is given with its conserved first and last residue. Fields, in order: J gene, clone size, V gene, D gene, CDR3 protein, CDR3 DNA. D genes are given only for firm matches. A row's size may be missing; if present it is once, few, many or a size class.

j_gene: TRBJ2-1; abundance: NA; v_gene: TRBV29-1; d_gene: TRBD2; CDR3aa: CSVGLADIYNEQFF; CDR3nt: TGCAGCGTTGGACTAGCCGATATCTACAATGAGCAGTTCTTC
j_gene: TRBJ1-3; abundance: NA; v_gene: TRBV7-8; d_gene: NA; CDR3aa: CASSLFSSPLWNTIYF; CDR3nt: TGTGCCAGCAGCCTATTTAGTAGCCCGCTTTGGAACACCATATATTTT
j_gene: TRBJ1-3; abundance: few; v_gene: TRBV19; d_gene: NA; CDR3aa: CASSARQNSGNTIYF; CDR3nt: TGTGCCAGTAGTGCCCGACAGAACTCTGGAAACACCATATATTTT
j_gene: TRBJ2-7; abundance: NA; v_gene: TRBV4-3; d_gene: TRBD2; CDR3aa: CASSQGLAGVDEQYF; CDR3nt: TGCGCCAGCAGCCAAGGACTAGCGGGAGTAGACGAGCAGTACTTC
j_gene: TRBJ2-7; abundance: NA; v_gene: TRBV11-2; d_gene: NA; CDR3aa: CASSLTLLAREQYF; CDR3nt: TGTGCCAGCAGCTTAACTCTACTAGCTCGCGAGCAGTACTTC
j_gene: TRBJ2-3; abundance: NA; v_gene: TRBV11-2; d_gene: NA; CDR3aa: CASSSESTDTQYF; CDR3nt: TGTGCCAGCAGCTCCGAGAGCACAGATACGCAGTATTTT
j_gene: TRBJ2-2; abundance: NA; v_gene: TRBV9; d_gene: TRBD1; CDR3aa: CASSVAGTGSGELFF; CDR3nt: TGTGCCAGCAGCGTAGCTGGGACAGGCTCCGGGGAGCTGTTTTTT
j_gene: TRBJ2-7; abundance: NA; v_gene: TRBV7-3; d_gene: TRBD1; CDR3aa: CASSLTGQGLNEQYF; CDR3nt: TGTGCCAGCAGCTTAACCGGACAGGGCTTAAACGAGCAGTACTTC
j_gene: TRBJ2-1; abundance: NA; v_gene: TRBV6-1; d_gene: TRBD2; CDR3aa: CASSEAGGSYNEQFF; CDR3nt: TGTGCCAGCAGTGAAGCCGGCGGGAGCTACAATGAGCAGTTCTTC
j_gene: TRBJ1-4; abundance: NA; v_gene: TRBV4-1; d_gene: NA; CDR3aa: CASSHVGAPIEKLFF; CDR3nt: TGCGCCAGCAGCCATGTAGGGGCCCCAATTGAAAAACTGTTTTTT
j_gene: TRBJ2-7; abundance: NA; v_gene: TRBV5-1; d_gene: TRBD2; CDR3aa: CASSFTLAGEQYF; CDR3nt: TGCGCCAGCAGCTTTACCCTAGCGGGGGAGCAGTACTTC
j_gene: TRBJ1-6; abundance: NA; v_gene: TRBV5-1; d_gene: NA; CDR3aa: CASSLEQSSYNSPLHF; CDR3nt: TGCGCCAGCAGCTTGGAACAGAGCTCCTATAATTCACCCCTCCACTTT
j_gene: TRBJ1-2; abundance: NA; v_gene: TRBV29-1; d_gene: NA; CDR3aa: CSVEGDSRSMGYTF; CDR3nt: TGCAGCGTTGAAGGCGACAGCCGTTCAATGGGCTACACCTTC
j_gene: TRBJ1-1; abundance: NA; v_gene: TRBV19; d_gene: NA; CDR3aa: CASSKVAGTEAFF; CDR3nt: TGTGCCAGTAGTAAGGTAGCGGGCACTGAAGCTTTCTTT
j_gene: TRBJ1-1; abundance: NA; v_gene: TRBV3-1/TRBV3-2; d_gene: NA; CDR3aa: CASSQVAENTEAFF; CDR3nt: TGTGCCAGCAGCCAAGTGGCGGAGAACACTGAAGCTTTCTTT
j_gene: TRBJ1-5; abundance: NA; v_gene: TRBV7-9; d_gene: TRBD1; CDR3aa: CASSFGTAQNSNQPQHF; CDR3nt: TGTGCCAGCAGCTTCGGGACAGCTCAAAATAGCAATCAGCCCCAGCATTTT
j_gene: TRBJ1-2; abundance: NA; v_gene: TRBV15; d_gene: TRBD1; CDR3aa: CATSSSDRDGYTF; CDR3nt: TGTGCCACCAGCAGCTCCGACAGGGATGGCTACACCTTC
j_gene: TRBJ2-4; abundance: NA; v_gene: TRBV11-3; d_gene: TRBD2; CDR3aa: CASSLGTQGGLDIQYF; CDR3nt: TGTGCCAGCAGCTTGGGTACCCAGGGAGGGTTGGACATTCAGTACTTC
j_gene: TRBJ1-5; abundance: NA; v_gene: TRBV28; d_gene: NA; CDR3aa: CASSFSAGGFQPQHF; CDR3nt: TGTGCCAGCAGTTTTAGTGCAGGAGGGTTTCAGCCCCAGCATTTT
j_gene: TRBJ1-1; abundance: NA; v_gene: TRBV9; d_gene: NA; CDR3aa: CASSFTVNTEAFF; CDR3nt: TGTGCCAGCAGCTTCACAGTAAACACTGAAGCTTTCTTT
j_gene: TRBJ1-1; abundance: few; v_gene: TRBV28; d_gene: NA; CDR3aa: CASSGRWGKGTEAFF; CDR3nt: TGTGCCAGCAGTGGGAGGTGGGGGAAAGGCACTGAAGCTTTCTTT
j_gene: TRBJ2-2; abundance: NA; v_gene: TRBV24-1; d_gene: NA; CDR3aa: CATSDLSRGTGELFF; CDR3nt: TGTGCCACCAGTGATTTGAGCAGGGGCACCGGGGAGCTGTTTTTT
j_gene: TRBJ1-1; abundance: NA; v_gene: TRBV3-1/TRBV3-2; d_gene: NA; CDR3aa: CASSQDRGRSAFF; CDR3nt: TGTGCCAGCAGCCAAGATCGAGGGCGTAGTGCTTTCTTT
j_gene: TRBJ2-7; abundance: once; v_gene: TRBV2; d_gene: TRBD1; CDR3aa: CASSYQGALVYEQYF; CDR3nt: TGTGCCAGCAGTTACCAGGGGGCATTGGTTTACGAGCAGTACTTC
j_gene: TRBJ2-4; abundance: NA; v_gene: TRBV3-1/TRBV3-2; d_gene: TRBD1; CDR3aa: CASSLDRVKNIQYF; CDR3nt: TGTGCCAGCAGCCTAGACAGGGTGAAAAACATTCAGTACTTC
j_gene: TRBJ2-7; abundance: NA; v_gene: TRBV7-9; d_gene: NA; CDR3aa: CASSLGTDNKQYF; CDR3nt: TGTGCCAGCAGCTTAGGGACAGACAATAAGCAGTACTTC
j_gene: TRBJ2-1; abundance: NA; v_gene: TRBV7-9; d_gene: NA; CDR3aa: CASSPTGYNEQFF; CDR3nt: TGTGCCAGCAGCCCGACTGGCTACAATGAGCAGTTCTTC
j_gene: TRBJ2-2; abundance: NA; v_gene: TRBV4-3; d_gene: NA; CDR3aa: CASSQEALSAGELFF; CDR3nt: TGCGCCAGCAGCCAAGAAGCCCTGAGCGCCGGGGAGCTGTTTTTT
j_gene: TRBJ2-3; abundance: NA; v_gene: TRBV4-2; d_gene: NA; CDR3aa: CASSQMGADTQYF; CDR3nt: TGTGCCAGCAGCCAAATGGGAGCAGATACGCAGTATTTT
j_gene: TRBJ2-2; abundance: NA; v_gene: TRBV27; d_gene: NA; CDR3aa: CASSFRGGELFF; CDR3nt: TGTGCCAGCAGTTTTCGGGGCGGGGAGCTGTTTTTT
j_gene: TRBJ2-7; abundance: NA; v_gene: TRBV28; d_gene: TRBD1; CDR3aa: CASSFDRASEQYF; CDR3nt: TGTGCCAGCAGTTTTGACAGGGCTTCCGAGCAGTACTTC
j_gene: TRBJ1-5; abundance: NA; v_gene: TRBV2; d_gene: NA; CDR3aa: CASTGGGKSNQPQHF; CDR3nt: TGTGCCAGCACCGGCGGGGGAAAAAGCAATCAGCCCCAGCATTTT
j_gene: TRBJ2-3; abundance: NA; v_gene: TRBV7-2; d_gene: NA; CDR3aa: CASSSSRIGTQYF; CDR3nt: TGTGCCAGCAGCTCTTCCAGGATAGGTACGCAGTATTTT
j_gene: TRBJ1-5; abundance: NA; v_gene: TRBV6-2/TRBV6-3; d_gene: NA; CDR3aa: CASSPFLNQPQHF; CDR3nt: TGTGCCAGCAGTCCCTTCCTGAATCAGCCCCAGCATTTT
j_gene: TRBJ2-1; abundance: NA; v_gene: TRBV7-6; d_gene: TRBD1; CDR3aa: CASSFIGTGGNEQFF; CDR3nt: TGTGCCAGCAGCTTCATCGGGACAGGGGGTAATGAGCAGTTCTTC
j_gene: TRBJ2-3; abundance: NA; v_gene: TRBV28; d_gene: TRBD2; CDR3aa: CASSYPLPSGGATDTQYF; CDR3nt: TGTGCCAGCAGTTACCCTTTGCCTAGCGGGGGGGCAACAGATACGCAGTATTTT
j_gene: TRBJ2-2; abundance: NA; v_gene: TRBV11-2; d_gene: TRBD1; CDR3aa: CASSLVQGSGGELFF; CDR3nt: TGTGCCAGCAGCTTAGTACAGGGGTCGGGCGGGGAGCTGTTTTTT
j_gene: TRBJ2-2; abundance: NA; v_gene: TRBV7-2; d_gene: TRBD2; CDR3aa: CASSSGLADYTGELFF; CDR3nt: TGTGCCAGCAGCTCTGGACTAGCGGACTACACCGGGGAGCTGTTTTTT
j_gene: TRBJ1-4; abundance: NA; v_gene: TRBV28; d_gene: NA; CDR3aa: CASSPPGDNEKLFF; CDR3nt: TGTGCCAGCAGCCCACCGGGGGATAATGAAAAACTGTTTTTT
j_gene: TRBJ2-7; abundance: NA; v_gene: TRBV7-9; d_gene: TRBD2; CDR3aa: CASSFTLGRAYEQYF; CDR3nt: TGTGCCAGCAGCTTCACCCTAGGGAGGGCCTACGAGCAGTACTTC
j_gene: TRBJ1-3; abundance: NA; v_gene: TRBV14; d_gene: NA; CDR3aa: CASSQDIVSGNTIYF; CDR3nt: TGTGCCAGCAGCCAAGATATCGTCTCTGGAAACACCATATATTTT
j_gene: TRBJ2-7; abundance: NA; v_gene: TRBV7-3; d_gene: TRBD1; CDR3aa: CASSNHGQGSEQYF; CDR3nt: TGTGCCAGCAGCAACCACGGACAGGGCTCCGAGCAGTACTTC
j_gene: TRBJ2-7; abundance: NA; v_gene: TRBV5-4; d_gene: TRBD2; CDR3aa: CASSYTSGRASYEQYF; CDR3nt: TGTGCCAGCAGTTATACTAGCGGGAGGGCTTCCTACGAGCAGTACTTC
j_gene: TRBJ2-3; abundance: NA; v_gene: TRBV5-4; d_gene: NA; CDR3aa: CASSLQEGARVGTQYF; CDR3nt: TGTGCCAGCAGCCTGCAGGAGGGGGCTCGAGTCGGTACGCAGTATTTT
j_gene: TRBJ1-4; abundance: NA; v_gene: TRBV3-1/TRBV3-2; d_gene: TRBD1; CDR3aa: CASSRVGGQGVHATNEKLFF; CDR3nt: TGTGCCAGCAGCCGAGTTGGGGGACAGGGGGTACATGCAACTAATGAAAAACTGTTTTTT
j_gene: TRBJ2-1; abundance: NA; v_gene: TRBV5-4; d_gene: TRBD2; CDR3aa: CASSLGLVGNEQFF; CDR3nt: TGTGCCAGCAGCCTCGGACTAGTCGGCAATGAGCAGTTCTTC
j_gene: TRBJ1-3; abundance: NA; v_gene: TRBV18; d_gene: NA; CDR3aa: CASSPEISGNTIYF; CDR3nt: TGTGCCAGCTCACCGGAGATCTCTGGAAACACCATATATTTT
j_gene: TRBJ1-5; abundance: NA; v_gene: TRBV19; d_gene: TRBD1; CDR3aa: CASSMGKGASSSNQPQHF; CDR3nt: TGTGCCAGTAGTATGGGAAAGGGGGCGTCGAGTAGCAATCAGCCCCAGCATTTT
j_gene: TRBJ2-3; abundance: NA; v_gene: TRBV27; d_gene: TRBD2; CDR3aa: CASSLEGSGGATDTQYF; CDR3nt: TGTGCCAGCAGTTTAGAAGGTAGCGGGGGGGCTACAGATACGCAGTATTTT
j_gene: TRBJ1-2; abundance: NA; v_gene: TRBV9; d_gene: TRBD1; CDR3aa: CASSVGTGLDGYTF; CDR3nt: TGTGCCAGCAGCGTAGGGACAGGGCTTGATGGCTACACCTTC
j_gene: TRBJ1-2; abundance: NA; v_gene: TRBV6-5; d_gene: NA; CDR3aa: CASTPGVGYGYTF; CDR3nt: TGTGCCAGCACCCCAGGGGTGGGTTATGGCTACACCTTC
j_gene: TRBJ2-1; abundance: NA; v_gene: TRBV9; d_gene: TRBD2; CDR3aa: CASSLSSSGSAIDEQFF; CDR3nt: TGTGCCAGCAGCCTATCATCTAGCGGGAGTGCTATTGATGAGCAGTTCTTC
j_gene: TRBJ2-3; abundance: NA; v_gene: TRBV24-1; d_gene: NA; CDR3aa: CATSDLFADTDTDTQYF; CDR3nt: TGTGCCACCAGTGATTTGTTTGCCGACACGGACACAGATACGCAGTATTTT
j_gene: TRBJ2-3; abundance: NA; v_gene: TRBV27; d_gene: NA; CDR3aa: CASSLYRTTDTQYF; CDR3nt: TGTGCCAGCAGTTTGTACCGGACAACAGATACGCAGTATTTT
j_gene: TRBJ1-1; abundance: NA; v_gene: TRBV12-1; d_gene: NA; CDR3aa: CASSPDRGTEAFF; CDR3nt: TGTGCCAGCAGCCCCGACAGGGGAACTGAAGCTTTCTTT
j_gene: TRBJ2-2; abundance: NA; v_gene: TRBV6-5; d_gene: TRBD1; CDR3aa: CASRMAGGTGELFF; CDR3nt: TGTGCCAGCAGAATGGCAGGGGGCACCGGGGAGCTGTTTTTT
j_gene: TRBJ1-3; abundance: once; v_gene: TRBV30; d_gene: NA; CDR3aa: CALTGSSGNTIYF; CDR3nt: TGTGCCTTAACAGGGTCCTCTGGAAACACCATATATTTT
j_gene: TRBJ1-2; abundance: NA; v_gene: TRBV28; d_gene: TRBD1; CDR3aa: CASSPATGGSYGYTF; CDR3nt: TGTGCCAGCAGTCCCGCGACAGGGGGATCCTATGGCTACACCTTC
j_gene: TRBJ2-6; abundance: NA; v_gene: TRBV5-1; d_gene: TRBD1; CDR3aa: CASSLPTNGQEGAIDGANVLTF; CDR3nt: TGCGCCAGCAGCTTGCCGACAAATGGACAGGAAGGAGCAATTGATGGGGCCAACGTCCTGACTTTC
j_gene: TRBJ2-7; abundance: NA; v_gene: TRBV27; d_gene: NA; CDR3aa: CASSLGTKTSYEQYF; CDR3nt: TGTGCCAGCAGTTTGGGGACAAAGACGTCCTACGAGCAGTACTTC